This record concerns one TCR beta chain sequence. The data originate from a study of blood T cell repertoires in COVID-19. On the study more broadly: Whether acute or convalescent, the COVID-19 samples came from the United States, Italy and Spain. In each case, the material was cDNA or gDNA derived from T cells, B-cell-depleted T cells, or PBMCs.

Per the study methods: Scientists estimated how many nucleated cells there were by amplifying reference gene primers. Here immunoSEQ multiplex PCR was the method, and the copy in TCRdb shows in-frame clones only, minus some. D and trimming were read from the DNA, whereas the V and J calls and clone size are those reported in that table. The sample holds tens of thousands of clones; 89% are singletons and the top ten take 4.5% to 6%. Germline values: CDR1 SGHVS, CDR2 FQNEAQ. Trimming removed 3 bases at V and 4 bases at J, with 10 bases between. The CDR3 is made up of 14 amino acids. The sequenced material came from peripheral blood. This sequence joins TRBV7-8 and TRBJ1-5; D not resolved. This clonotype was obtained from a man in his 60s with active COVID-19. DNA of the CDR3: TGTGCCAGCAGCTTCGGGTCAGTGAATCAGCCCCAGCATTTT. It yields the protein CASSFGSVNQPQHF.